This T cell receptor (beta chain) emerged from a study of blood T cell repertoires in COVID-19. In this sample, this clone turned up once. Measured with immunoSEQ multiplex PCR; TCRdb has only the in-frame clones, and not every one. The sample holds more than 65,000 clones, around nine tenths seen once. This CDR3 contains 13 residues. V was shortened by 2 bases and J by 5 bases, with 9 bases between the two germline ends. Germline values: CDR1 LNHDA, CDR2 SQIVND (reference sequence). This sequence was found in a woman at least 80 years old with active or convalescent COVID-19. The chain recombines TRBV19 with TRBJ1-2; a weak D match, TRBD1 (6 bases). Sequenced sample: peripheral blood. CDR3 sequence (DNA): TGTGCCAGTAGTATATCAGGACAGTATGGCTACACCTTC. It yields the protein CASSISGQYGYTF. Complete variable domain (other parts from reference TRBV19 and TRBJ1-2): DGGITQSPKYLFRKEGQNVTLSCEQNLNHDAMYWYRQDPGQGLRLIYYSQIVNDFQKGDIAEGYSVSREKKESFPLTVTSAQKNPTAFYLCASSISGQYGYTFGSGTRLTVV.